The present T cell receptor (beta chain) was sequenced within a study of blood T cell repertoires in COVID-19. Looking at the study overall: Specimens from acute and convalescent COVID-19 originated in the United States, Italy and Spain. T cells, B-cell-depleted T cells, or PBMCs provided the cDNA or gDNA that served as material.

From germline, CDR1 is MNHEY and CDR2 SVGAGI. Trimming stripped 0 bases from V and 10 bases from J, with 16 bases between. The CDR3 has 16 residues. The Seattle patients, enrolled during active infection, were followed longitudinally. In the study's own analysis: How many nucleated cells were present was estimated from reference gene primer amplification. Produced via immunoSEQ multiplex PCR; TCRdb's table is partial and in-frame only. The D gene and trimming were derived from the DNA, and the V and J assignments and clone size from that table. Of about 130,000 clones listed, 80% to 90% are singletons.

The sample consisted of peripheral blood. The receptor was isolated from a man aged 60-69 years with COVID-19, enrolled during active disease. The gene calls are TRBV6-5 and TRBJ1-6, with D possibly matching TRBD1 (6 bases). This chain's CDR3 is CASSYSTGSVGSPLHF. CDR3 coding DNA: TGTGCCAGCAGTTACTCTACAGGGAGTGTTGGGTCACCCCTCCACTTT.